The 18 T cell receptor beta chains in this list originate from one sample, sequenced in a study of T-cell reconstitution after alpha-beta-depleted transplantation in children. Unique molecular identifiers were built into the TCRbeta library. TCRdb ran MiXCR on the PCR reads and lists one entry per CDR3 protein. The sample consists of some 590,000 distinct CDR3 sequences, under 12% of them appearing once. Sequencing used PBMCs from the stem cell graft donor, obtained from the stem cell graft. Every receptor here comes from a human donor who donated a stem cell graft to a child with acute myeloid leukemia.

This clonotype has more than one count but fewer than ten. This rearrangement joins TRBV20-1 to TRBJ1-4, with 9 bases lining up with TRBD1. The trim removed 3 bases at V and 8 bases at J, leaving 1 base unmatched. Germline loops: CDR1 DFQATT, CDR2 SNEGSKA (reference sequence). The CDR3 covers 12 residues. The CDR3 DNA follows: TGCAGTGCTAGGGGGACAGGGGAAAAACTGTTTTTT. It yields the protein CSARGTGEKLFF.

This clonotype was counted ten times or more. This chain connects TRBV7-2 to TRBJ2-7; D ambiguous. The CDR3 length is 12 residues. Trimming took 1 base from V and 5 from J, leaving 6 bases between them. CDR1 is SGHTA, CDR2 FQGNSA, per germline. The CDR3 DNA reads TGTGCCAGCAGCTTAGTGGACCACGAGCAGTACTTC. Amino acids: CASSLVDHEQYF.

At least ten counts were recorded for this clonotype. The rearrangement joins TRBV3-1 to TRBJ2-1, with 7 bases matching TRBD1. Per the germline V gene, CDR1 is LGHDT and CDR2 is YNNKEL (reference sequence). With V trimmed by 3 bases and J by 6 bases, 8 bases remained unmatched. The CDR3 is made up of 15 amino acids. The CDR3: CASSHLDRFGNEQFF. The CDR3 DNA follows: TGTGCCAGCAGCCACCTGGACAGGTTTGGCAATGAGCAGTTCTTC.

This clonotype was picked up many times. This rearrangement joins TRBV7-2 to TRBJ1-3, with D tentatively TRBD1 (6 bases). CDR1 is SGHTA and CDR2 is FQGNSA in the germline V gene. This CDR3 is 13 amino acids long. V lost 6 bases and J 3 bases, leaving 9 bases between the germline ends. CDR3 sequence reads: CASSWTVGNTIYF. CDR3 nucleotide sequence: TGTGCCAGCAGTTGGACAGTTGGAAACACCATATATTTT.

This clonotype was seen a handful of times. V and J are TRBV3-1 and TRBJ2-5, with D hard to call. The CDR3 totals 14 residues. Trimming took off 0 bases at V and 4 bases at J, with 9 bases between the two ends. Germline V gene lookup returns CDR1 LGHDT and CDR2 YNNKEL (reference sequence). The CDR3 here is CASSQDRKGETQYF. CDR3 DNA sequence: TGTGCCAGCAGCCAAGATCGGAAAGGAGAGACCCAGTACTTC.

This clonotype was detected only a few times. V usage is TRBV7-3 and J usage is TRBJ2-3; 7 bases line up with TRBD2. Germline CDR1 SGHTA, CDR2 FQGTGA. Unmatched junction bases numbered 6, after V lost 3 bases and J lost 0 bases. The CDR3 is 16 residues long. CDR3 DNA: TGTGCCAGCAGCTTCGGCGGGAGCCCTAGCACAGATACGCAGTATTTT. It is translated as CASSFGGSPSTDTQYF.

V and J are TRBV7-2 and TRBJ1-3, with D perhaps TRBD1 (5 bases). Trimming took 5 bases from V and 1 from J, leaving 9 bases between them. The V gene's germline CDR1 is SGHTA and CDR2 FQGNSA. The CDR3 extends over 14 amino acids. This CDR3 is CASSTGLSGNTIYF. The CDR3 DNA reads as TGTGCCAGCAGCACAGGCCTTTCTGGAAACACCATATATTTT.

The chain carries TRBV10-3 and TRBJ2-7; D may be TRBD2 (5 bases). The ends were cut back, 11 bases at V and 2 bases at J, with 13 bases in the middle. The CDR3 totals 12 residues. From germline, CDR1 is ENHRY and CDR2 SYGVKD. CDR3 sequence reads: CASGLQTYEQYF. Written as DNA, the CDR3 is TGTGCCTCCGGACTCCAGACCTACGAGCAGTACTTC.

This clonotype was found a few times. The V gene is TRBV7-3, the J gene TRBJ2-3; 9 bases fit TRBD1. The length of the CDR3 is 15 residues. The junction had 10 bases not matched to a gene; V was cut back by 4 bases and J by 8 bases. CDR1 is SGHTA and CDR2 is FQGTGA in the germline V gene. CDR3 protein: CASSSAGTGLGTQYF. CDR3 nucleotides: TGTGCCAGCAGCTCCGCCGGGACAGGGCTCGGTACGCAGTATTTT.

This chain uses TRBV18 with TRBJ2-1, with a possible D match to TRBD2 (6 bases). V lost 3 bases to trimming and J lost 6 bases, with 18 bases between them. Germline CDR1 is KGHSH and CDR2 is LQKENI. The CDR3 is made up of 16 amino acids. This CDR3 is CASSPSWGGIANEQFF. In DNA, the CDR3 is TGTGCCAGCTCACCGAGCTGGGGCGGGATTGCCAATGAGCAGTTCTTC. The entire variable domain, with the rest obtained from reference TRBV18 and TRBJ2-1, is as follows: NAGVMQNPRHLVRRRGQEARLRCSPMKGHSHVYWYRQLPEEGLKFMVYLQKENIIDESGMPKERFSAEFPKEGPSILRIQQVVRGDSAAYFCASSPSWGGIANEQFFGPGTRLTVL.

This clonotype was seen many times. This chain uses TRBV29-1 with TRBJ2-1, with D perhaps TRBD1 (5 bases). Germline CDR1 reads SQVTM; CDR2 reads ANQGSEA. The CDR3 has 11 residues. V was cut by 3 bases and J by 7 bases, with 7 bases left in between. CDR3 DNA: TGCAGCGTTGACAGGGCTAATGAGCAGTTCTTC. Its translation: CSVDRANEQFF.

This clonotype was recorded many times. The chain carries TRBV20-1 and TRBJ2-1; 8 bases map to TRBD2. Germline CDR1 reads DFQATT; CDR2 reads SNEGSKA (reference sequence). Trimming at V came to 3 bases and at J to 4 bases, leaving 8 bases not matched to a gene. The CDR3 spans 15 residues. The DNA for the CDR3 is TGCAGTGCTAGTCCGGTAGCGGGGCTTTACAATGAGCAGTTCTTC. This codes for CSASPVAGLYNEQFF.

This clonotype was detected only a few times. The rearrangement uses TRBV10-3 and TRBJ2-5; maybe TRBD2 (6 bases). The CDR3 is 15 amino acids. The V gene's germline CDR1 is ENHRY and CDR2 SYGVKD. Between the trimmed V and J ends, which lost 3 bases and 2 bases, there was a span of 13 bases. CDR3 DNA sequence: TGTGCCATCAGTGACGAACTAGCAAGACAAGAGACCCAGTACTTC. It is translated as CAISDELARQETQYF.

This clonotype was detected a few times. The CDR3 here is CASSLEPINEKLFF. The CDR3 DNA reads as TGCGCCAGCAGCTTGGAACCGATTAATGAAAAACTGTTTTTT. The rearrangement joins TRBV5-1 to TRBJ1-4; D remains ambiguous. This CDR3 contains 14 residues. Trimming cost V 0 bases and J 4 bases, with 7 bases left between them. The germline gives CDR1 SGHRS, CDR2 YFSETQ. Full variable domain (missing parts from reference TRBV5-1 and TRBJ1-4): KAGVTQTPRYLIKTRGQQVTLSCSPISGHRSVSWYQQTPGQGLQFLFEYFSETQRNKGNFPGRFSGRQFSNSRSEMNVSTLELGDSALYLCASSLEPINEKLFFGSGTQLSVL.

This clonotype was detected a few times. The chain's CDR3 is CSASLGERSYGYTF. CDR3 in DNA: TGCAGTGCTAGCCTCGGGGAGCGTTCTTATGGCTACACCTTC. This rearrangement joins TRBV20-1 to TRBJ1-2; no clear D gene. Germline V gene sequence: CDR1 DFQATT, CDR2 SNEGSKA (reference sequence). The CDR3 length is 14 residues. Trimming pared 3 bases from V and 5 bases from J, leaving 16 bases between.

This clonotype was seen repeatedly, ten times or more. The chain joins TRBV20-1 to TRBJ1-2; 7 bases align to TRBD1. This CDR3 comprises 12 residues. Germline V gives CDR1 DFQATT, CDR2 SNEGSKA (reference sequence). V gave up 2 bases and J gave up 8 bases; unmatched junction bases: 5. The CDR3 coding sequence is TGCAGTGCTAGACTAGACAGGGAAGGCTACACCTTC. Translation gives CSARLDREGYTF.

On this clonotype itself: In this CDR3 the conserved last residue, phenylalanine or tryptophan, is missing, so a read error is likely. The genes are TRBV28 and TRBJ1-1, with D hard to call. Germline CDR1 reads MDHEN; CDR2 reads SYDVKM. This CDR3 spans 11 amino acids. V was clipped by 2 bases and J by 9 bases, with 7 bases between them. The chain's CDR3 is CASSLTGKAFC. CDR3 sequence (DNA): TGTGCCAGCAGTTTAACCGGGAAAGCTTTCTGT.

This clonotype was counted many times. CDR3 region: CASSLGVSGELFF. DNA of the CDR3: TGTGCCAGCAGTTTAGGGGTCTCCGGGGAGCTGTTTTTT. The chain links TRBV12-3 or TRBV12-4 to TRBJ2-2, with unresolved D. Trimming stripped 1 base from V and 6 bases from J, with 6 bases between. This CDR3 spans 13 amino acids.